This TCR beta chain was sequenced in a study of cytomegalovirus exposure and HLA in healthy donors. Findings of the study overall: The authors later found most CMV-associated TCR beta chains appeared HLA-restricted. Among TCR beta chains, those listed as cytomegalovirus-associated numbered some 160. The study found most TCR sequences rare, yet found some public TCRs in many donors. CMV antigen specificity of three CMV-associated chains was confirmed in vitro.

About this clone: Its antigen is unidentified.

The germline gives CDR1 MNHEY, CDR2 SMNVEV (reference sequence). The CDR3 is 16 residues long. Germline trimming cut 4 bases from V and 4 bases from J; bases unmatched to any gene: 9. The PCR employed 60 Vbeta primers together with 13 Jbeta primers. Sequenced by immunoSEQ multiplex PCR; TCRdb stores in-frame clones only, minus some. Here the sample spans around 140,000 clones, roughly 79% being singletons. The rearrangement links TRBV27 to TRBJ2-7, with 11 bases identical to TRBD2. The material sequenced was PBMCs. The TCR comes from a woman aged 55 to 70 in good health and CMV-seropositive. CDR3 region: CASSWGSSGRRYEQYF. The CDR3 DNA reads as TGTGCCAGCAGTTGGGGTTCTAGCGGGAGGAGGTACGAGCAGTACTTC.